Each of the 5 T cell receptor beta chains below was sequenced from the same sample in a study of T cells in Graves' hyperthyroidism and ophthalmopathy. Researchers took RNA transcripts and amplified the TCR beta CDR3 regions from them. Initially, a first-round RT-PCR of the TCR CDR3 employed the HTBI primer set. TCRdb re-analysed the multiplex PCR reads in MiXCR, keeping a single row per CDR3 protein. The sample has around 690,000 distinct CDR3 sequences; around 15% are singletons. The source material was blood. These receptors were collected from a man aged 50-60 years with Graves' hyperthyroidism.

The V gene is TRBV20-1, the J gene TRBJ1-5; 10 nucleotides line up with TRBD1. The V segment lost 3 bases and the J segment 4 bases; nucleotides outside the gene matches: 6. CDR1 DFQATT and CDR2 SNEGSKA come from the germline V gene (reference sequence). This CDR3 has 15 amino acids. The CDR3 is CSASAGTGENQPQHF. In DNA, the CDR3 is TGCAGTGCTAGCGCCGGGACAGGGGAAAATCAGCCCCAGCATTTT.

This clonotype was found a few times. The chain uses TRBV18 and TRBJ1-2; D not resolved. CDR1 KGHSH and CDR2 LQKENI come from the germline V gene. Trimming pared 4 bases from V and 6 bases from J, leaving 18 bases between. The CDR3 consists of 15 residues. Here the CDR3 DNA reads TGTGCCAGCTCACTGTCAGAGGTTGAAGGTCATGGCTACACCTTC. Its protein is CASSLSEVEGHGYTF. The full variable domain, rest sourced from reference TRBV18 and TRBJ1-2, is NAGVMQNPRHLVRRRGQEARLRCSPMKGHSHVYWYRQLPEEGLKFMVYLQKENIIDESGMPKERFSAEFPKEGPSILRIQQVVRGDSAAYFCASSLSEVEGHGYTFGSGTRLTVV.

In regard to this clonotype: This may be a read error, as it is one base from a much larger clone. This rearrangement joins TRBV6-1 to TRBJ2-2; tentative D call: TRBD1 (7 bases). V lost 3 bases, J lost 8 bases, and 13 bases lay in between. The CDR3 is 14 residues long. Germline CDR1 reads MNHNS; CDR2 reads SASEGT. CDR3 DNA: TGTGCCAGCAGTGAGTACAGGGGAGGAGGGGAGCTGTTTTTT. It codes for CASSEYRGGGELFF.

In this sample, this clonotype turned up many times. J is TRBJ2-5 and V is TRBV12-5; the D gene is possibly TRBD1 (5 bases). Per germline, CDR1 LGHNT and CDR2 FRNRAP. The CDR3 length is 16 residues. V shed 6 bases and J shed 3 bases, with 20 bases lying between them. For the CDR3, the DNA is TGTGCTAGTGGAAATTGGCCGCCGGACACAAAAGAGACCCAGTACTTC. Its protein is CASGNWPPDTKETQYF.

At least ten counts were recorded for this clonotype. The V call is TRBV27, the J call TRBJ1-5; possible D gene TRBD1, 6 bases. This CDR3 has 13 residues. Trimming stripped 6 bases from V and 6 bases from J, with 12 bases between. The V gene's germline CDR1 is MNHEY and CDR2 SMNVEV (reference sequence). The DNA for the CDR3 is TGTGCCAGCAGCGAGAGGGGGGGTCAGCCCCAGCATTTT. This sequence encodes CASSERGGQPQHF.